These 31 T cell receptor beta chains were sequenced from one sample in a study of neurological immune-mediated disorders. TCRdb used MiXCR to reprocess the 5' RACE reads, holding one entry per CDR3 protein. Seen here are 25,000 to 35,000 distinct CDR3 sequences, about 16% observed once, and the top ten hold 25% to 35%. The sequencing input was PBMCs. Every receptor here comes from a man aged 65 to 79 in good health.

The chain employs TRBV11-2 and TRBJ1-1; 9 bases fit TRBD1. V shed 0 bases and J 3 bases; nucleotides not matched to a gene: 2. Germline lookup yields CDR1 SGHAT and CDR2 FQNNGV. The CDR3 spans 15 residues. As DNA, the CDR3 is TGTGCCAGCAGCTTAGAGAGACAGGGGGACACTGAAGCTTTCTTT. Protein: CASSLERQGDTEAFF.

A few counts support this clonotype. The genes are TRBV20-1 and TRBJ2-2; D may match TRBD1 or TRBD2 (5 bases each). The CDR3 has 17 residues. Germline CDR1 is DFQATT and CDR2 is SNEGSKA (reference sequence). V was shortened by 0 bases and J by 4 bases, with 18 bases between the two germline ends. The DNA of the CDR3 is TGCAGTGCTAGAGATAGGAGGCGGCAGGGCGGCACCGGGGAGCTGTTTTTT. This sequence encodes CSARDRRRQGGTGELFF.

This clonotype was observed at least ten times. The chain has TRBV28 and TRBJ1-6; the match to TRBD1 covers 10 bases. The CDR3 has 16 residues. The germline V gene encodes CDR1 MDHEN and CDR2 SYDVKM. V dropped 7 bases and J dropped 7; count of bases not matched to a gene: 10. CDR3 region: CASNPGGGQGNSPLHF. The CDR3 DNA follows: TGTGCCAGCAATCCCGGCGGGGGACAGGGGAATTCACCCCTCCACTTT.

About this clonotype: A much larger clone sits a single nucleotide away, making a read error possible. CDR3 sequence: CARSEDRGPVGEKLFF. CDR3 nucleotides: TGTGCCAGAAGTGAGGACAGGGGGCCAGTGGGTGAAAAACTGTTTTTT. This chain links TRBV2 with TRBJ1-4; 11 bases fit TRBD1. Germline loops: CDR1 SNHLY, CDR2 FYNNEI. This CDR3 region has 16 residues.

This clonotype was counted at least ten times. The V call is TRBV12-3 or TRBV12-4, the J call TRBJ2-7; 9 positions match TRBD2. V shed 6 bases and J 2 bases; nucleotides not matched to a gene: 8. The CDR3 contains 15 residues. CDR3 sequence: CASSRPGTSPYEQYF. CDR3 coding DNA: TGTGCCAGCAGCCGACCCGGGACTAGCCCCTACGAGCAGTACTTC.

This clonotype was seen many times. The chain is built from TRBV9 and TRBJ1-4, with D perhaps matching TRBD1 (6 bases). The CDR3 length is 15 residues. V shed 0 bases and J shed 8 bases, with 14 bases lying between them. Germline CDR1 is SGDLS and CDR2 is YYNGEE. The CDR3 bases are TGTGCCAGCAGCGTAGGGGGGGCGCAAAGCGAAAAACTGTTTTTT. This gives the protein CASSVGGAQSEKLFF. Based on the CDR3 plus reference TRBV9 and TRBJ1-4, the full variable domain is DSGVTQTPKHLITATGQRVTLRCSPRSGDLSVYWYQQSLDQGLQFLIQYYNGEERAKGNILERFSAQQFPDLHSELNLSSLELGDSALYFCASSVGGAQSEKLFFGSGTQLSVL.

At least ten counts were recorded for this clonotype. This chain links TRBV7-7 with TRBJ2-5; TRBD2 might be the D (5 bases). Trimming took 2 bases from V and 5 from J, leaving 18 bases between them. This CDR3 spans 16 amino acids. Germline V gene data show CDR1 as SSHAT and CDR2 as FNYEAQ (reference sequence). CDR3 sequence: CASSLSSANSGETQYF. The CDR3 DNA follows: TGTGCCAGCAGCTTATCTTCGGCGAACTCGGGGGAGACCCAGTACTTC.

This clonotype was observed many times. The chain combines TRBV10-3 with TRBJ2-1; 9 bases fit TRBD2. This CDR3 comprises 18 residues. V dropped 3 bases and J dropped 8; count of bases not matched to a gene: 17. Germline CDR1 reads ENHRY; CDR2 reads SYGVKD. The CDR3 region is CAISETVSGRGGNYEQFF. The CDR3 nucleotides read TGTGCCATCAGTGAAACGGTCTCAGGGCGGGGGGGCAACTATGAGCAGTTCTTC.

This clonotype has a count of ten or more. This sequence joins TRBV10-3 and TRBJ2-7, with 7 bases identical to TRBD2. Germline CDR1 is ENHRY and CDR2 is SYGVKD. CDR3 length equals 13 residues. J gave up 2 bases and V 6 bases, and 4 bases lay outside the gene matches. The chain's CDR3 is CAIRGEGTYEQYF. The CDR3, as DNA: TGTGCCATCAGGGGGGAGGGAACCTACGAGCAGTACTTC.

The chain employs TRBV20-1 and TRBJ2-3; TRBD1 aligns across 10 bases. This CDR3 is 15 amino acids long. After removal of 3 bases from V and 5 bases from J, the junction contained 8 bases not matched to a gene. Germline V gene lookup returns CDR1 DFQATT and CDR2 SNEGSKA (reference sequence). The CDR3 DNA sequence: TGCAGTGCTAGGGACAGGGGGGGCCTTAGAGATACGCAGTATTTT. Amino acid sequence: CSARDRGGLRDTQYF.

This clonotype was seen repeatedly, ten times or more. The rearrangement joins TRBV5-1 to TRBJ2-7, with a tentative D call TRBD1 (5 bases). Trimming removed 4 bases at V and 0 bases at J, with 17 bases between. Germline assignment: CDR1 SGHRS and CDR2 YFSETQ. This CDR3 has 16 amino acids. CDR3 DNA: TGCGCCAGCAGCGGGATCGGACAAACGAGCTCCTACGAGCAGTACTTC. This translates into CASSGIGQTSSYEQYF. The full variable domain, completed using reference TRBV5-1 and TRBJ2-7, is KAGVTQTPRYLIKTRGQQVTLSCSPISGHRSVSWYQQTPGQGLQFLFEYFSETQRNKGNFPGRFSGRQFSNSRSEMNVSTLELGDSALYLCASSGIGQTSSYEQYFGPGTRLTVT.

This chain links TRBV9 with TRBJ2-7, with D perhaps TRBD1 or TRBD2 (6 bases each). V shed 4 bases and J shed 6 bases, with 17 bases lying between them. The CDR3 has 14 residues. Germline-derived CDR1 and CDR2 are SGDLS and YYNGEE. The CDR3 DNA reads TGTGCCAGCAGCCGAGGGGGAGGTCGAGGCGAGCAGTACTTC. It codes for CASSRGGGRGEQYF.

This clonotype was picked up many times. The rearrangement links TRBV5-1 to TRBJ2-6; a weak D match, TRBD2 (5 bases). V gave up 5 bases and J gave up 0 bases, with 12 bases separating them. The germline CDR1 and CDR2 sequences are SGHRS and YFSETQ. This CDR3 has 16 residues. In DNA form, the CDR3 reads TGCGCCAGCAGTCCGGGATCCCTCTCTGGGGCCAACGTCCTGACTTTC. It encodes CASSPGSLSGANVLTF.

In its sample, this clonotype was seen many times. CDR3 region: CASSDQKGGNTGELFF. The CDR3 DNA reads TGTGCCAGCAGCGACCAGAAGGGTGGGAATACCGGGGAGCTGTTTTTT. The gene calls are TRBV7-7 and TRBJ2-2; D remains unclear. CDR3 length equals 16 residues. Germline CDR1 is SSHAT and CDR2 is FNYEAQ (reference sequence). V was pared by 5 bases and J by 5 bases, with 18 bases between.

The table lists this clonotype with many counts. This chain connects TRBV27 to TRBJ2-7, with D possibly being TRBD1 or TRBD2 (5 bases each). The V end lost 1 base, the J end lost 7 bases, and 17 bases lay between the germline ends. The CDR3 extends over 15 amino acids. Per the germline V gene, CDR1 is MNHEY and CDR2 is SMNVEV (reference sequence). CDR3 nucleotides: TGTGCCAGCAGTTTATGGGGGACCCAACTCAAAGAGCAGTACTTC. Its protein is CASSLWGTQLKEQYF.

The table lists this clonotype with many counts. The genes are TRBV5-1 and TRBJ2-1, with 8 bases fitting TRBD1. The CDR3 runs to 17 residues. Per germline, CDR1 SGHRS and CDR2 YFSETQ. J gave up 6 bases and V 1 base, and 12 bases lay outside the gene matches. DNA of the CDR3: TGCGCCAGCAGCTTGTCCCTTCAGGGGGCGGGAAGCAATGAGCAGTTCTTC. Translating it yields CASSLSLQGAGSNEQFF.

In its sample, this clonotype was seen many times. The chain recombines TRBV9 with TRBJ2-3, with TRBD1 matching 9 bases. V dropped 4 bases and J dropped 3; count of bases not matched to a gene: 6. The CDR3 runs to 15 residues. The germline V gene encodes CDR1 SGDLS and CDR2 YYNGEE. The CDR3 coding sequence is TGTGCCAGCAGCTTGACCGGGACAGGGACAGATACGCAGTATTTT. This translates into CASSLTGTGTDTQYF. Combining the CDR3 with reference TRBV9 and TRBJ2-3 gives the whole variable domain DSGVTQTPKHLITATGQRVTLRCSPRSGDLSVYWYQQSLDQGLQFLIQYYNGEERAKGNILERFSAQQFPDLHSELNLSSLELGDSALYFCASSLTGTGTDTQYFGPGTRLTVL.

The J gene is TRBJ2-5, the V gene TRBV5-5, with D possibly matching TRBD2 (5 bases). CDR3 length: 15 amino acids. V lost 1 base, J lost 7 bases, and 17 bases lay in between. CDR1 is SGHKS and CDR2 is YYEKEE in the germline V gene (reference sequence). The CDR3 spells CASSLKGEFGVTQYF. The CDR3 region has the DNA TGTGCCAGCAGCTTGAAGGGCGAATTCGGGGTGACCCAGTACTTC. Filled out from reference TRBV5-5 and TRBJ2-5, the complete variable domain reads DAGVTQSPTHLIKTRGQQVTLRCSPISGHKSVSWYQQVLGQGPQFIFQYYEKEERGRGNFPDRFSARQFPNYSSELNVNALLLGDSALYLCASSLKGEFGVTQYFGPGTRLLVL.

The chain carries TRBV14 and TRBJ1-1; no definite D call. The germline CDR1 and CDR2 sequences are SGHDN and FVKESK. The CDR3 has 16 residues. The V end lost 0 bases, the J end lost 2 bases, and 13 bases lay between the germline ends. CDR3 in amino acids: CASSQDQLGYNTEAFF. The CDR3, as DNA: TGTGCCAGCAGCCAAGACCAATTAGGTTATAACACTGAAGCTTTCTTT.

This clonotype was counted many times. The CDR3 bases are TGCAGTGCTAGAGGTCAAGAGACCCAGTACTTC. This gives the protein CSARGQETQYF. The chain is built from TRBV20-1 and TRBJ2-5; no clear D. CDR3 size: 11 residues. Trimming shortened V by 1 base and J by 2 bases, and 2 bases separated the two germline ends. CDR1 DFQATT and CDR2 SNEGSKA come from the germline V gene (reference sequence).

The V and J genes are TRBV11-3 and TRBJ2-3; TRBD2 agrees at 13 bases. Germline CDR1 reads SGHNT; CDR2 reads YENEEA. This CDR3 has 18 amino acids. V shed 1 base and J 5 bases; nucleotides not matched to a gene: 9. CDR3 DNA: TGTGCCAGCAGCTTAGGATACGGACTAGCGGGGGTTCGAGATACGCAGTATTTT. Translating gives CASSLGYGLAGVRDTQYF.

In its sample, this clonotype was seen many times. This chain joins TRBV2 and TRBJ1-5; 10 bases are a match to TRBD1. The CDR3 consists of 14 residues. V was pared by 9 bases and J by 6 bases, with 8 bases of the junction left unmatched. The V gene's germline CDR1 is SNHLY and CDR2 FYNNEI. The CDR3 loop is CASRTGGFGQPQHF. CDR3 in DNA: TGTGCCAGTCGGACAGGGGGATTCGGTCAGCCCCAGCATTTT.

On this clonotype itself: At one end the junction does not follow the germline gene, possibly because of a read error. The J gene is TRBJ1-6, the V gene TRBV3-1, with unresolved D. The CDR3 consists of 14 residues. The germline gives CDR1 LGHDT, CDR2 YNNKEL (reference sequence). The CDR3 sequence is CAGSRYSQYSPLHF. In DNA form, the CDR3 reads TGTGCCGGCAGCCGGTACAGCCAATATTCACCCCTCCACTTT. The full variable domain, rest sourced from reference TRBV3-1 and TRBJ1-6, is DTAVSQTPKYLVTQMGNDKSIKCEQNLGHDTMYWYKQDSKKFLKIMFSYNNKELIINETVPNRFSPKSPDKAHLNLHINSLELGDSAVYFCAGSRYSQYSPLHFGNGTRLTVT.

This clonotype has a count of ten or more. The chain couples TRBV28 to TRBJ2-7, with 8 bases that match TRBD2. The V and J ends lost 2 bases and 0 bases, in that order; junction bases with no gene match: 3. CDR3 length equals 15 residues. The germline gives CDR1 MDHEN, CDR2 SYDVKM. CDR3 sequence reads: CASSLAGGVSYEQYF. The CDR3 nucleotides read TGTGCCAGCAGTTTAGCGGGGGGCGTCTCCTACGAGCAGTACTTC.

This clonotype was detected ten times or more. The chain has TRBV7-7 and TRBJ2-5, with D possibly TRBD1 on 6 matching bases. Trimming pared 1 base from V and 1 base from J, leaving 16 bases between. The CDR3 runs to 17 residues. The germline CDR1 and CDR2 sequences are SSHAT and FNYEAQ (reference sequence). The CDR3 loop reads CASSLGIGGSSQETQYF. The CDR3 DNA is TGTGCCAGCAGCTTAGGGATAGGGGGTTCTTCCCAAGAGACCCAGTACTTC.

This clonotype was counted at least ten times. This chain uses TRBV20-1 with TRBJ2-5; 11 bases match TRBD2. The V segment lost 6 bases and the J segment 2 bases; nucleotides outside the gene matches: 11. This CDR3 region has 16 residues. Germline V gene data show CDR1 as DFQATT and CDR2 as SNEGSKA (reference sequence). The CDR3 coding sequence is TGCAGTGCCAACCCCCTACTAGCGGGGGAGCAAGAGACCCAGTACTTC. Translation: CSANPLLAGEQETQYF.

In this sample, this clonotype turned up many times. The chain employs TRBV7-2 and TRBJ2-2, with TRBD2 matching 13 bases. This CDR3 has 15 amino acids. After removal of 4 bases from V and 6 bases from J, the junction contained 2 bases not matched to a gene. Germline CDR1 is SGHTA and CDR2 is FQGNSA. CDR3 protein: CASSSTSGGAGELFF. The CDR3 region has the DNA TGTGCCAGCAGCTCTACTAGCGGGGGGGCCGGGGAGCTGTTTTTT.

This clonotype ranks as medium-sized. The chain is built from TRBV20-1 and TRBJ1-6, with D tentatively TRBD1 (5 bases). CDR3 length equals 17 residues. Trimming shortened V by 0 bases and J by 2 bases, and 14 bases separated the two germline ends. Per germline, CDR1 DFQATT and CDR2 SNEGSKA (reference sequence). CDR3 residues: CSARDLREGTYNSPLHF. CDR3 bases: TGCAGTGCTAGAGATCTCAGGGAAGGTACCTATAATTCACCCCTCCACTTT.

As to this clonotype: A junction end diverges from the germline sequence, so it may reflect a read error. The chain couples TRBV7-2 to TRBJ2-5; D not certain. The CDR3 is 14 amino acids. Germline V gene sequence: CDR1 SGHTA, CDR2 FQGNSA. The CDR3 spells CASSLGQRPETQYF. In DNA, the CDR3 is TGTGCCAGCAGCTTAGGTCAGCGCCCAGAGACCCAATACTTT.

This clonotype was counted at least ten times. The chain recombines TRBV29-1 with TRBJ2-5, with 13 bases that match TRBD2. The length of the CDR3 is 16 residues. Germline trimming cut 1 base from V and 4 bases from J; bases unmatched to any gene: 6. Germline CDR1 and CDR2: SQVTM and ANQGSEA. The CDR3 spells CSVEAAWTSGGETQYF. In DNA form, the CDR3 reads TGCAGCGTTGAAGCGGCTTGGACTAGCGGGGGAGAGACCCAGTACTTC.

At least ten counts were recorded for this clonotype. This sequence joins TRBV20-1 and TRBJ1-2; D might be TRBD1 (5 bases). The CDR3 has 12 residues. Trimming took 3 bases from V and 4 from J, leaving 9 bases between them. Germline-derived CDR1 and CDR2 are DFQATT and SNEGSKA (reference sequence). This CDR3 reads CSASRGLYGYTF. The CDR3 DNA is TGCAGTGCTAGCCGGGGCCTCTATGGCTACACCTTC.